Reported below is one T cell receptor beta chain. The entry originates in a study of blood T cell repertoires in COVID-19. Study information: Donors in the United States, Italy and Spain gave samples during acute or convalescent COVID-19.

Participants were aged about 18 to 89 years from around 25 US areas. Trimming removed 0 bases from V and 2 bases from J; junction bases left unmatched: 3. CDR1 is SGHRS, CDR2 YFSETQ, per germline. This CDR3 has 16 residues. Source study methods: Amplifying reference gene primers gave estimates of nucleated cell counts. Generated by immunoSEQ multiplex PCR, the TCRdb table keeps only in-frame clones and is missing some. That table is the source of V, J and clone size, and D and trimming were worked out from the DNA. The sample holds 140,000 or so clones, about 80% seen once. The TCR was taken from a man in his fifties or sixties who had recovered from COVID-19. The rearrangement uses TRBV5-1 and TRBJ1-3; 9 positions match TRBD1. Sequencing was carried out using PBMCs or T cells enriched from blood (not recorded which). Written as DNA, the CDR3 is TGCGCCAGCAGCTTGGCTGGGACAGGGACTGGAAACACCATATATTTT. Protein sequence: CASSLAGTGTGNTIYF.